This T cell receptor beta chain was identified during a study of T cell responses to AZD1222 COVID-19 vaccine. Notes on the study in general: Regions 160-218 and 743-854 dominated among vaccine-associated CD4 TCRs spanning spike. After the peak T cell response, and only then, were repertoires sampled.

Remarks on this clone: What it recognizes is unknown.

The protocol was immunoSEQ multiplex PCR, while the TCRdb copy is restricted to in-frame clones and leaves out a portion. The sample holds more than 150,000 clones, approximately 90% seen once. From germline, CDR1 is ENHRY and CDR2 SYGVKD. V shed 2 bases and J 4 bases; nucleotides not matched to a gene: 5. The CDR3 has 16 residues. Sequenced material: peripheral blood, taken 28 days after the second AZD1222 dose. The chain recombines TRBV10-3 with TRBJ1-1, with 12 positions matching TRBD1. The clonotype originates from an adult who received the AZD1222 COVID-19 vaccine. The CDR3 protein is CAISERDRGLGTEAFF. The CDR3 coding sequence is TGTGCCATCAGTGAGAGGGACAGGGGGCTAGGCACTGAAGCTTTCTTT.